This passage covers 25 T cell receptor beta chains from one sample sequenced in a study of technical replicates of blood from a handful of donors. The assay was immunoSEQ multiplex PCR, and TCRdb's table has in-frame clones only and misses some. The sample records about 82,000 clones, around nine tenths being singletons. Input material: T cells isolated from PBMCs. The source of these receptors is a human donor in good health.

The V gene is TRBV7-9, the J gene TRBJ2-1, with 10 bases that match TRBD2. The CDR3 consists of 12 residues. The junction had 5 bases not matched to a gene; V was cut back by 5 bases and J by 13 bases. Germline-derived CDR1 and CDR2 are SEHNR and FQNEAQ (reference sequence). DNA for the CDR3: TGTGCCAGCAGCCCAGGGACTAGCGTTCAGTTCTTC. It translates to CASSPGTSVQFF.

The V and J genes are TRBV6-6 and TRBJ2-7, with 7 bases that match TRBD1. Germline CDR1 reads MNHNY; CDR2 reads SVGAGI (reference sequence). The J segment lost 1 base and the V segment lost 2 bases, leaving 5 bases of the junction unmatched. This CDR3 comprises 15 residues. The chain's CDR3 is CASSYRGPSSYEQYF. CDR3 DNA: TGTGCCAGCAGTTACAGGGGGCCCAGTTCCTACGAGCAGTACTTC.

The genes are TRBV27 and TRBJ2-5; 8 nucleotides agree with TRBD2. This CDR3 is 13 amino acids long. From germline, CDR1 is MNHEY and CDR2 SMNVEV (reference sequence). V gave up 10 bases and J gave up 7 bases; unmatched junction bases: 11. The CDR3 is CATRGGPMGTQYF. The CDR3 nucleotides read TGTGCCACCCGGGGGGGCCCGATGGGGACCCAGTACTTC.

This clone was observed a few times. V usage is TRBV28 and J usage is TRBJ1-1, with D perhaps matching TRBD1 (6 bases). The length of the CDR3 is 17 residues. The germline V gene has CDR1 MDHEN and CDR2 SYDVKM. The germline V and J ends were trimmed by 6 bases and 0 bases, with 20 bases remaining between them. CDR3 bases: TGTGCCAGCAGCTTTGGACAGTCAATATGGATGAACACTGAAGCTTTCTTT. It specifies CASSFGQSIWMNTEAFF.

The chain has TRBV30 and TRBJ2-5; 9 bases fit TRBD2. CDR3 length: 15 residues. Germline values: CDR1 GTSNPN, CDR2 SVGIG (reference sequence). V lost 2 bases, J lost 4 bases, and 8 bases stayed unmatched. This CDR3 is CAWSHLAGIGETQYF. The DNA for the CDR3 is TGTGCCTGGAGTCATCTAGCGGGAATCGGAGAGACCCAGTACTTC.

The CDR3 region is CASSLASKGTEAFF. The CDR3 coding sequence is TGTGCCAGCAGCTTAGCGTCTAAGGGGACTGAAGCTTTCTTT. The chain carries TRBV7-8 and TRBJ1-1, with D possibly matching TRBD1 (5 bases). Trimming shortened V by 0 bases and J by 5 bases, and 10 bases separated the two germline ends. The germline gives CDR1 SGHVS, CDR2 FQNEAQ. The CDR3 is made up of 14 amino acids. Looking up the rest from reference TRBV7-8 and TRBJ1-1 gives the full variable domain: GAGVSQSPRYKVAKRGQDVALRCDPISGHVSLFWYQQALGQGPEFLTYFQNEAQLDKSGLPSDRFFAERPEGSVSTLKIQRTQQEDSAVYLCASSLASKGTEAFFGQGTRLTVV.

The chain employs TRBV27 and TRBJ2-3; 9 bases match TRBD2. This CDR3 has 15 residues. Losses at the gene ends were 3 bases for V and 2 bases for J; bases not matched to a gene: 3. CDR1 MNHEY and CDR2 SMNVEV come from the germline V gene (reference sequence). The CDR3 region is CASSFSGRFTDTQYF. The CDR3 bases are TGTGCCAGCAGTTTTAGCGGGAGATTCACAGATACGCAGTATTTT.

The chain couples TRBV4-3 to TRBJ1-5; D unclear. The CDR3 sequence is 13 residues long. In germline, CDR1 is LGHNA, CDR2 YSLEER. V lost 8 bases and J 0 bases, leaving 8 bases between the germline ends. In DNA, the CDR3 is TGCGCCAGCTCGGGGAATAGCAATCAGCCCCAGCATTTT. Its translation is CASSGNSNQPQHF.

This clone appeared a single time. This sequence joins TRBV10-3 and TRBJ2-2; 9 positions match TRBD1. V was clipped by 7 bases and J by 6 bases; unmatched bases: 9. CDR3 length equals 15 residues. Per germline, CDR1 ENHRY and CDR2 SYGVKD. The CDR3 region has the DNA TGTGCCATCAACAATCCGGGACAGGGCCCCGGGGAGCTGTTTTTT. Translating gives CAINNPGQGPGELFF.

The V call is TRBV4-1, the J call TRBJ2-3, with 7 bases aligning to TRBD2. The CDR3 loop spans 15 amino acids. Germline CDR1 and CDR2: MGHRA and YSYEKL. V lost 3 bases to trimming and J lost 5 bases; unmatched junction nucleotides: 8. The CDR3 DNA sequence: TGCGCCAGCAGCCATGGACTAGTGAAGATAGATACGCAGTATTTT. Its protein is CASSHGLVKIDTQYF.

The chain has TRBV28 and TRBJ2-7; 10 bases fit TRBD1. CDR1 MDHEN and CDR2 SYDVKM come from the germline V gene. The CDR3 totals 15 residues. The V gene end was trimmed by 7 bases and the J gene end by 4 bases; junction bases not matched to a gene: 10. The CDR3 here is CASTYRDRGVYEQYF. CDR3 sequence (DNA): TGTGCCAGCACTTACCGGGACAGGGGTGTGTACGAGCAGTACTTC.

V and J are TRBV5-4 and TRBJ2-7, with D unclear. Trimming removed 1 base from V and 5 bases from J, with 4 bases in between. This CDR3 is 11 amino acids long. Germline assignment: CDR1 SGHNT and CDR2 YYREEE (reference sequence). The chain's CDR3 is CASSLLHEQYF. The DNA for the CDR3 is TGTGCCAGCAGCTTGCTCCACGAGCAGTACTTC.

The rearrangement joins TRBV4-3 to TRBJ2-1; the match to TRBD2 covers 11 bases. The CDR3 loop spans 16 amino acids. CDR1 is LGHNA and CDR2 is YSLEER in the germline V gene. The V segment lost 1 base and the J segment 6 bases; nucleotides outside the gene matches: 5. CDR3 protein: CASSQVAGGPLNEQFF. The CDR3 nucleotides read TGCGCCAGCAGCCAAGTAGCGGGAGGGCCACTCAATGAGCAGTTCTTC.

This chain joins TRBV2 and TRBJ2-7, with 11 bases lining up with TRBD1. Trimming at V came to 6 bases and at J to 7 bases, leaving 8 bases not matched to a gene. The CDR3 is 14 amino acids. The germline CDR1 and CDR2 sequences are SNHLY and FYNNEI. The CDR3 bases are TGTGCCAGCAGGTGGGACAGGGGGTCCTTGGAGCAGTACTTC. It encodes CASRWDRGSLEQYF.

The chain has TRBV5-6 and TRBJ2-3; D is ambiguous. The CDR3 is 16 amino acids. The V and J ends lost 0 bases and 1 base respectively, with 12 bases between them. CDR1 is SGHDT and CDR2 is YYEEEE in the germline V gene. CDR3 residues: CASSLAPRTGTDTQYF. The CDR3 region has the DNA TGTGCCAGCAGCTTGGCCCCTAGAACGGGCACAGATACGCAGTATTTT.

V is TRBV28 and J is TRBJ1-2, with D maybe TRBD1 (5 bases). Deletions cut 1 base from V and 7 bases from J, with 13 bases between. This CDR3 has 14 residues. Germline V CDR1 and CDR2: MDHEN, SYDVKM. The CDR3, as DNA: TGTGCCAGCAGTTTATCTGGCAGGGCTTCTGGCTACACCTTC. It specifies CASSLSGRASGYTF.

The rearrangement links TRBV13 to TRBJ2-3, with TRBD2 identical over 8 bases. The V segment lost 4 bases and the J segment 0 bases; nucleotides outside the gene matches: 9. The germline V gene has CDR1 PRHDT and CDR2 FYEKMQ (reference sequence). The CDR3 length is 17 residues. For the CDR3, the DNA is TGTGCCAGCAGCTCTCCTAGCGGGCCCTTAAGCACAGATACGCAGTATTTT. It specifies CASSSPSGPLSTDTQYF.

The J gene is TRBJ2-5, the V gene TRBV7-9, with D maybe TRBD1 (6 bases). The V end was cut by 4 bases, the J end by 4 bases, with 13 bases between. Germline V gives CDR1 SEHNR, CDR2 FQNEAQ (reference sequence). The CDR3 has 14 residues. As DNA, the CDR3 is TGTGCCAGCAGCTACTACAGGGTACGAGAGACCCAGTACTTC. Translated, it gives CASSYYRVRETQYF. Full variable domain (outside the CDR3, taken from reference TRBV7-9 and TRBJ2-5): DTGVSQNPRHKITKRGQNVTFRCDPISEHNRLYWYRQTLGQGPEFLTYFQNEAQLEKSRLLSDRFSAERPKGSFSTLEIQRTEQGDSAMYLCASSYYRVRETQYFGPGTRLLVL.

This chain joins TRBV7-2 and TRBJ1-5, with a weak D call TRBD1 (6 bases). The V and J ends lost 1 base and 6 bases respectively, with 13 bases between them. Germline loops: CDR1 SGHTA, CDR2 FQGNSA. CDR3 length equals 15 residues. The CDR3 region is CASSLDGQPGQPQHF. The CDR3 DNA reads as TGTGCCAGCAGCTTAGATGGACAGCCGGGTCAGCCCCAGCATTTT.

This chain uses TRBV18 with TRBJ2-7; TRBD2 aligns across 11 bases. CDR3 length: 17 amino acids. From germline, CDR1 is KGHSH and CDR2 LQKENI. With 5 bases clipped from V and 4 bases from J, the junction kept 13 bases outside the gene matches. This CDR3 is CASSISLLAGGPYEQYF. Here the CDR3 DNA reads TGTGCCAGCTCAATCTCCCTCCTAGCGGGAGGCCCTTACGAGCAGTACTTC.

V gene TRBV15 combines with J gene TRBJ2-7; tentatively, D is TRBD2 (5 bases). V was trimmed by 0 bases and J by 2 bases, leaving 8 bases between them. Germline V CDR1 and CDR2: LNHNV, YYDKDF (reference sequence). The CDR3 consists of 14 residues. The CDR3 nucleotides read TGTGCCACCAGCAGAGATGCCGGGACCTACGAGCAGTACTTC. Translated: CATSRDAGTYEQYF.

The CDR3 region has the DNA TGTGCCAGCAGCTTGGGCAGGGGCACGTACAATGAGCAGTTCTTC. Translating gives CASSLGRGTYNEQFF. The chain uses TRBV5-6 and TRBJ2-1; tentative D call: TRBD1 (6 bases). V was pared by 0 bases and J by 4 bases, with 11 bases between. CDR3 length equals 15 residues. Looked up from germline, CDR1 is SGHDT and CDR2 is YYEEEE.

The V and J genes are TRBV28 and TRBJ2-5, with a tentative D call TRBD2 (5 bases). V was shortened by 8 bases and J by 0 bases, with 13 bases between the two germline ends. Germline V gene data show CDR1 as MDHEN and CDR2 as SYDVKM. The CDR3 runs to 14 residues. CDR3 region: CASLGLKYQETQYF. The CDR3 nucleotides are TGTGCCAGCCTCGGACTCAAGTACCAAGAGACCCAGTACTTC.

The genes are TRBV28 and TRBJ2-1, with a possible D match to TRBD1 (5 bases). This CDR3 has 16 residues. V was trimmed by 0 bases and J by 2 bases, leaving 11 bases between them. Germline V gene data show CDR1 as MDHEN and CDR2 as SYDVKM. As DNA, the CDR3 is TGTGCCAGCAGTTTATGGGACATAGAAACCTACAATGAGCAGTTCTTC. This gives the protein CASSLWDIETYNEQFF.

The gene calls are TRBV19 and TRBJ1-5; D might be TRBD1 (6 bases). V lost 9 bases and J 3 bases, leaving 12 bases between the germline ends. In germline, CDR1 is LNHDA, CDR2 SQIVND (reference sequence). The length of the CDR3 is 13 residues. This chain's CDR3 is CASGTQNNQPQHF. The DNA for the CDR3 is TGTGCCAGCGGGACACAAAACAATCAGCCCCAGCATTTT.